Listed below are T cell receptor beta chains from one sample, sequenced in a study of blood T cell repertoires in COVID-19. The assay was immunoSEQ multiplex PCR, and TCRdb's table has in-frame clones only and misses some. The sample yields over 250,000 clones, 80% to 90% seen once. The sequencing input was peripheral blood. The receptors shown here come from a woman between 70 and 85 years old with acute or convalescent COVID-19. CDR3s include the opening cysteine and the closing phenylalanine or tryptophan. A D gene is named only where the DNA matches it firmly. Size is stated for part of the rows, as once, few or many counts, or as a class when the clone is expanded.

J gene	clone size	V gene	CDR3 length	D gene	CDR3 DNA	CDR3 protein
TRBJ2-7	NA	TRBV18	12	NA	TGTGCCAGCTCCCAAACTAGGGACGAGCAGTACTTC	CASSQTRDEQYF
TRBJ1-2	NA	TRBV6-1	16	NA	TGTGCCAGCAGTGAATTCTCGACGGGTTTGGGCTATGGCTACACCTTC	CASSEFSTGLGYGYTF
TRBJ1-2	NA	TRBV5-1	15	TRBD1	TGCGCCAGCAGGGCCGGGACAGGGTCGAACTATGGCTACACCTTC	CASRAGTGSNYGYTF
TRBJ1-5	few	TRBV30	15	NA	TGTGCCTGGAGCCCTGCCGGAGGGACTGATCAGCCCCAGCATTTT	CAWSPAGGTDQPQHF
TRBJ1-5	once	TRBV19	13	NA	TGTGCCAGTAGTCTGGCAGGCAATCAGCCCCAGCATTTT	CASSLAGNQPQHF
TRBJ1-3	few	TRBV7-3	13	NA	TGTGCCAGCAGCTTAGCCGGGGGAAACACCATATATTTT	CASSLAGGNTIYF
TRBJ2-7	NA	TRBV2	15	TRBD1	TGTGCCAGCGGAGTGACGGGACAGAGCTCCTACGAGCAGTACTTC	CASGVTGQSSYEQYF
TRBJ2-2	NA	TRBV2	12	TRBD1	TGTGCCGGGGGACAGGGGGCCGGGGAGCTGTTTTTT	CAGGQGAGELFF
TRBJ1-1	NA	TRBV27	11	NA	TGTGCCAGCAGCCGGGGCACTGAAGCTTTCTTT	CASSRGTEAFF
TRBJ1-4	NA	TRBV27	15	NA	TGTGCCAGCAGTTCCGGGGGGGCAACTAATGAAAAACTGTTTTTT	CASSSGGATNEKLFF
TRBJ1-2	NA	TRBV29-1	14	TRBD1	TGCAGCGTTGGAGCAGGGGGTGCCTACTATGGCTACACCTTC	CSVGAGGAYYGYTF
TRBJ1-2	once	TRBV5-4	14	NA	TGTGCCAGCAGCTTGGGACAGAATAACTATGGCTACACCTTC	CASSLGQNNYGYTF
TRBJ2-5	NA	TRBV24-1	13	NA	TGTGCCACCGCGGCTCACAAACAAGAGACCCAGTACTTC	CATAAHKQETQYF
TRBJ2-2	once	TRBV5-4	15	TRBD2	TGTGCCAGCAGATTAGCGGGGACGAACACCGGGGAGCTGTTTTTT	CASRLAGTNTGELFF
TRBJ1-1	NA	TRBV30	13	TRBD1	TGTGCCCTTCCCGGGACAGGGCACACTGAAGCTTTCTTT	CALPGTGHTEAFF
TRBJ1-2	NA	TRBV7-9	14	NA	TGTGCCAGCAGCACCCTGGACACAATCTATGGCTACACCTTC	CASSTLDTIYGYTF
TRBJ1-6	NA	TRBV11-2	14	TRBD1	TGTGCCAGCAGTCGGGACAGGGGCTTTTCACCCCTCCACTTT	CASSRDRGFSPLHF
TRBJ1-4	NA	TRBV19	15	NA	TGTGCCAGTAGTATCCCTGCCCGAGGAGGGGAAAAACTGTTTTTT	CASSIPARGGEKLFF
TRBJ2-1	few	TRBV6-4	15	TRBD2	TGTGCCAGCAGTGAAACTAGCGGGTCCTACAATGAGCAGTTCTTC	CASSETSGSYNEQFF
TRBJ1-1	many	TRBV7-2	14	TRBD1	TGTGCCAGCAGCCTTTTAGGGGGCGAGTCTGAAGCTTTCTTT	CASSLLGGESEAFF
TRBJ1-2	NA	TRBV24-1	13	NA	TGTGCCACCAGTGAGGGGCTCGAGTATGGCTACACCTTC	CATSEGLEYGYTF
TRBJ2-2	NA	TRBV19	14	NA	TGTGCCAGTATCCCAGGGGGGCTCACCGGGGAGCTGTTTTTT	CASIPGGLTGELFF
TRBJ2-7	NA	TRBV2	15	NA	TGTGCCAGCGAGTTGGGTGGAAGGAGCTCCTACGAGCAGTACTTC	CASELGGRSSYEQYF
TRBJ1-2	NA	TRBV7-2	16	TRBD1	TGTGCCAGCAGCCAATCGTGGACAGGCCTTAACTATGGCTACACCTTC	CASSQSWTGLNYGYTF
TRBJ1-3	NA	TRBV2	17	NA	TGTGCCAGCAGTAAACGCCAGGGCCTCTTCTCTGGAAACACCATATATTTT	CASSKRQGLFSGNTIYF
TRBJ2-7	NA	TRBV5-1	14	TRBD1	TGCGCCAGCAGCCCGGACAGGGTCGGGCACGAGCAGTACTTC	CASSPDRVGHEQYF
TRBJ1-2	NA	TRBV15	15	NA	TGTGCCACCAGCAGAGACCCTGGGACTTCCTATGGCTACACCTTC	CATSRDPGTSYGYTF
TRBJ2-4	NA	TRBV5-6	16	TRBD2	TGTGCCAGCAGCACCTACGGGGGGGCGGGCGAAAACATTCAGTACTTC	CASSTYGGAGENIQYF
TRBJ1-2	NA	TRBV5-1	13	TRBD1	TGCGCCAGCAGCTTCGACAGGGTGGGCGGCTACACCTTC	CASSFDRVGGYTF
TRBJ2-1	once	TRBV12-3/TRBV12-4	13	NA	TGTGCCAGCAGTTCCGCCTCTGGGCTAAAGCAGTTCTTC	CASSSASGLKQFF
TRBJ2-2	NA	TRBV5-1	15	NA	TGCGCCAGCAGCTTAGCTGGACAGATCACCGGGGAGCTGTTTTTT	CASSLAGQITGELFF
TRBJ1-3	few	TRBV6-6	15	NA	TGTGCCAGCACGGTCTACAGGGACTCTGGAAACACCATATATTTT	CASTVYRDSGNTIYF
TRBJ1-5	NA	TRBV18	13	NA	TGTGCCAGCTCACCTGGGCAAGGTCAGCCCCAGCATTTT	CASSPGQGQPQHF
TRBJ2-1	NA	TRBV11-2	17	TRBD2	TGTGCCAGCAGCTTATGGGCTAGCGGGGAATCCTACAATGAGCAGTTCTTC	CASSLWASGESYNEQFF
TRBJ1-1	NA	TRBV6-1	10	NA	TGTGCCAGCAGTGAAGGGAGCGCTTTCTTT	CASSEGSAFF
TRBJ1-2	NA	TRBV5-4	15	NA	TGTGCCAGCAGCCCGGCGGCAGGGGTGAACTATGGCTACACCTTC	CASSPAAGVNYGYTF
TRBJ1-5	NA	TRBV30	14	NA	TGTGCCTGGGGTCCGGGACTACCGAGGCAGCCCCAGCATTTT	CAWGPGLPRQPQHF
TRBJ1-6	once	TRBV11-2	18	NA	TGTGCCAGCAGCCGGAGGGCAGCTGTGAGCTCCTATAATTCACCCCTCCACTTT	CASSRRAAVSSYNSPLHF
TRBJ2-5	NA	TRBV12-3/TRBV12-4	12	NA	TGTGCCAGCAGTTCGGACAGAGAGACCCAGTACTTC	CASSSDRETQYF
TRBJ2-7	once	TRBV6-1	16	NA	TGTGCCAGCAGTGAAGTGTCGGCTTCCACTAGGGGGGAGCAGTACTTC	CASSEVSASTRGEQYF
TRBJ1-2	NA	TRBV10-3	13	TRBD1	TGTGCCATTCGAACAGGGGATGGGTTAGGCTACACCTTC	CAIRTGDGLGYTF
TRBJ1-1	few	TRBV6-5	15	TRBD1	TGTGCCAGCAGTTACTCGGCAGGGGGGAACACTGAAGCTTTCTTT	CASSYSAGGNTEAFF
TRBJ1-5	NA	TRBV23-1	17	NA	TGCGCCAGCAGTCATCCTGGACAGAAACTTAGCAATCAGCCCCAGCATTTT	CASSHPGQKLSNQPQHF
TRBJ1-1	NA	TRBV16	13	NA	TGTGCCAGCAGCCAATCGGGGGGGGCTGAAGCTTTCTTT	CASSQSGGAEAFF